These T cell receptor beta chains were read from a single sample in a study of identical twins. One entry per CDR3 protein, called by TCRdb with MiXCR from the 5' RACE reads. This repertoire shows some 210,000 distinct CDR3 sequences, more than 15% found once; its top ten account for around two fifths. This sample also appeared in a second study, on T cells expressing NK-cell markers.

The specimen sequenced was CD8+ T cells sorted from blood. The receptors come from a woman under 30 in good health. Both conserved end residues are part of each CDR3.

j_gene: TRBJ2-1; v_gene: TRBV4-1; CDR3aa: CASSQESGTSGLNEQFF
j_gene: TRBJ2-3; v_gene: TRBV30; CDR3aa: CAWSVGLSDTQYF
j_gene: TRBJ2-1; v_gene: TRBV20-1; CDR3aa: CSATAPLRSYNEQFF
j_gene: TRBJ1-2; v_gene: TRBV10-3; CDR3aa: CAISHTGPPEGYTF
j_gene: TRBJ2-4; v_gene: TRBV10-3; CDR3aa: CAISGRGIRGLRDGIQYF
j_gene: TRBJ2-7; v_gene: TRBV7-8; CDR3aa: CASSPPVLNEQYF
j_gene: TRBJ1-2; v_gene: TRBV7-9; CDR3aa: CASSFTGVDYGYTF
j_gene: TRBJ1-1; v_gene: TRBV27; CDR3aa: CASSFWRTGSTEAFF
j_gene: TRBJ2-5; v_gene: TRBV7-9; CDR3aa: CASSLSQGAEETQYF
j_gene: TRBJ1-5; v_gene: TRBV5-1; CDR3aa: CASSLVGLQPQHF
j_gene: TRBJ2-6; v_gene: TRBV9; CDR3aa: CASSFGRASGGRQTGANVLTF
j_gene: TRBJ2-7; v_gene: TRBV4-3; CDR3aa: CASSQQQGVYEQYF
j_gene: TRBJ2-7; v_gene: TRBV12-5; CDR3aa: CASGKSREESYEQYF
j_gene: TRBJ2-7; v_gene: TRBV7-9; CDR3aa: CASSRGTGVAYEQYF
j_gene: TRBJ2-2; v_gene: TRBV10-3; CDR3aa: CAISESGSGRTNTGELFF
j_gene: TRBJ2-1; v_gene: TRBV20-1; CDR3aa: CSATSGRANSYNEQFF
j_gene: TRBJ2-1; v_gene: TRBV5-6; CDR3aa: CASSQGGSSYNEQFF
j_gene: TRBJ2-3; v_gene: TRBV7-8; CDR3aa: CASSFTSGGALNTDTQYF
j_gene: TRBJ2-3; v_gene: TRBV12-3/TRBV12-4; CDR3aa: CASSLVVLAGGPDTQYF
j_gene: TRBJ2-3; v_gene: TRBV2; CDR3aa: CASIQATDTQYF